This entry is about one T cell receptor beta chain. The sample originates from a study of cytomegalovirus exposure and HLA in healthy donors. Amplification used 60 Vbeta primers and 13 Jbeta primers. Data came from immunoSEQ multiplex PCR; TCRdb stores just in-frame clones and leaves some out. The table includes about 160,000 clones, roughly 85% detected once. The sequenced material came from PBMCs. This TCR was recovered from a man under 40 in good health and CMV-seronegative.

CDR3 DNA: TGTGCAAGTCGCTTAGCGAACAGGGGGCGACCCCCCACCGGCTACACCTTC. Encoded protein: CASRLANRGRPPTGYTF. This chain uses TRBV12-2 with TRBJ1-2; TRBD1 reflects the table's D call only, with no check against the DNA. TRBV12-2 is marked as a pseudogene. There are 17 residues in the CDR3.